This T cell receptor beta chain was found in a study of Graves' ophthalmopathy and Graves' hyperthyroidism (dated by TCRdb to the late 2010s). Looking at the study overall: Stable hyperthyroidism was defined as no progression to ophthalmopathy within 18 months of follow-up. The study used signatures of the TCR beta repertoire to tell Graves' ophthalmopathy apart from Graves' hyperthyroidism and to predict which patients would progress to ophthalmopathy. In total, 135 blood samples were TCR-sequenced: fewer than 50 ophthalmopathy, approximately 75 hyperthyroidism and 17 hyperthyroidism-to-ophthalmopathy patients. To explore V-J signatures that distinguish ophthalmopathy from hyperthyroidism, a discovery set of about 99 patients was enrolled, made up of 43 with ophthalmopathy and 57 with stable hyperthyroidism. The independent validation cohort included 20 or so hyperthyroidism patients plus 17 patients who later progressed from hyperthyroidism to ophthalmopathy. In five or six hyperthyroidism patients, the T-cell repertoires found in thyroid tissue were compared with those found in blood. After sampling, hyperthyroidism patients received methimazole starting at 30 mg daily, and ophthalmopathy patients received high-dose intravenous methylprednisolone.

V gives up 0 bases and J gives up 4 bases, and the segment between their germline ends measures 10 bases. The germline V gene yields SGDLS for CDR1 and YYNGEE for CDR2. The CDR3 runs 14 amino acids, cysteine and phenylalanine included. The CDR3 DNA has 42 bases and is translated from base 1. Patients with hyperthyroidism were aged 18 to 65 years, had been newly diagnosed, and had a disease duration of less than 2 months. Patients were excluded if they had other autoimmune diseases, uncontrolled infections, pregnancy or lactation. Diagnosis was based on clinical symptoms, serum thyroxine, TRAb, thyroid ultrasound and orbital computed tomography. Total RNA was extracted using Trizol reagent, and RNA quality was checked on an Agilent 2100 Bioanalyzer. On the study overall, not on this receptor specifically: Most of the expanded thyroid clonotypes with a frequency above 0.001 were also detected in blood, and it was suggested that the thyroid immune response may be reflected by blood repertoires. In cross-validation, the 13-signature model distinguished ophthalmopathy from stable hyperthyroidism with less than 90% sensitivity and 81.08% specificity, while in the test set the corresponding values were 80% and 75%. In validation, the model predicted ophthalmopathy progression with about 71% sensitivity and roughly 72% specificity; some 13 predicted patients were CT-confirmed with GO in a median of 6.5 months. No statistical method was used to set the sample size in advance, and the investigators knew which group each participant was assigned to.

For repertoire sequencing, TCR beta CDR3 regions were amplified from RNA transcripts. The first round of RT-PCR was done with HTBI primers and the Qiagen OneStep RT-PCR kit, and was followed by a second round of multiplex PCR, then size selection and purification. The libraries underwent paired-end sequencing with 100 bp reads on an Illumina HiSeq2000. As for the original processing: SOAPnuke was used to process the reads, throwing out any read that had adapters, had uncalled bases, had a mean Phred below 15, or lacked an exact constant-primer or identifier match. High-quality paired reads were merged with COPE v1.2.5. Clonotypes were defined as unique nucleotide sequences and were aligned to IMGT TRB V, D and J references using MiTCR v1.1. Only V-J combinations with frequency above 0.0001 were analysed, covering approximately 99% of repertoires. For each V-J combination, a TCR clonal expansion and chaos score was defined as F50 clonal expansion divided by the chaos observed in the TCRdist matrix. Welch's t-statistics and random forest were used to narrow the features down to roughly twelve V-J combinations, which were then fed into a naive Bayes classifier. The similarity between thyroid and blood repertoires was quantified using the Morisita-Horn index. In-frame beta chains were kept once TCRdb had trimmed the public reads at Q25 with fastp and called clones with MiXCR. A single entry per CDR3 protein holds the most common genes and DNA from its merged rows. The V and J calls, along with clone size, are taken from TCRdb and not from the paper's own processing. Here the sample has about 600,000 distinct CDR3 sequences; 35% to 45% occur a single time. Over 3.5% of the sample is in the top ten clones.

This clonotype was seen many times. This receptor's antigen is unknown. No much larger clonotype is one base removed from it; base qualities were not supplied. Sequencing input: peripheral blood or thyroid tissue (not recorded which). The clonotype was recovered from an adult man with Graves' hyperthyroidism. The chain is made from TRBV9 and TRBJ1-2, with the D gene call left open. The CDR3 has the sequence CASSVVEGPYGYTF. The nucleotides read TGTGCCAGCAGCGTAGTTGAGGGTCCCTATGGCTACACCTTC.